A single sample gave rise to the 5 T cell receptor beta chains below, sequenced in a study of cytomegalovirus exposure and HLA in healthy donors. PCR primers comprised 60 Vbeta and 13 Jbeta primers. Sequencing used immunoSEQ multiplex PCR; TCRdb keeps in-frame clones, though not all of them. The sample carries approximately 120,000 clones, 65% to 75% recorded once. The sequencing input was PBMCs. Receptor source: a middle-aged man in good health and CMV-seropositive.

The rearrangement links TRBV19 to TRBJ1-4; D unresolved. V lost 7 bases and J 7 bases, leaving 10 bases between the germline ends. This CDR3 is built from 12 residues. The germline gives CDR1 LNHDA, CDR2 SQIVND (reference sequence). The CDR3 DNA follows: TGTGCCAGTACCACCTACAGTGAAAAACTGTTTTTT. Translation gives CASTTYSEKLFF.

V gene TRBV6-5 combines with J gene TRBJ2-7; 7 bases agree with TRBD1. The CDR3 totals 13 residues. Germline V lookup: CDR1 MNHEY, CDR2 SVGAGI. V gave up 6 bases and J gave up 3 bases; unmatched junction bases: 5. CDR3 sequence (DNA): TGTGCCAGCAGCCGACAGGGAAACTACGAGCAGTACTTC. It translates to CASSRQGNYEQYF.

This chain connects TRBV28 to TRBJ2-5; 10 positions match TRBD1. From germline, CDR1 is MDHEN and CDR2 SYDVKM. The length of the CDR3 is 16 residues. V gave up 1 base and J gave up 5 bases; unmatched junction bases: 7. DNA for the CDR3: TGTGCCAGCAGTTTATTAGGGACAGGGGAAGGGGAGACCCAGTACTTC. Its protein product is CASSLLGTGEGETQYF.

This chain links TRBV5-4 with TRBJ2-1; TRBD1 agrees at 7 bases. Trimming cost V 4 bases and J 4 bases; bases outside gene matches: 8. The V gene's germline CDR1 is SGHNT and CDR2 YYREEE (reference sequence). The CDR3 runs to 15 residues. The CDR3: CASSPDRARYNEQFF. The CDR3 region has the DNA TGTGCCAGCAGCCCTGACAGGGCAAGATACAATGAGCAGTTCTTC.

The genes are TRBV9 and TRBJ2-2, with D perhaps matching TRBD1 (5 bases). This CDR3 spans 12 amino acids. V lost 3 bases and J 7 bases, leaving 7 bases between the germline ends. Germline CDR1 SGDLS, CDR2 YYNGEE. The CDR3 here is CASSATGGELFF. The CDR3 region has the DNA TGTGCCAGCAGCGCCACAGGCGGGGAGCTGTTTTTT.